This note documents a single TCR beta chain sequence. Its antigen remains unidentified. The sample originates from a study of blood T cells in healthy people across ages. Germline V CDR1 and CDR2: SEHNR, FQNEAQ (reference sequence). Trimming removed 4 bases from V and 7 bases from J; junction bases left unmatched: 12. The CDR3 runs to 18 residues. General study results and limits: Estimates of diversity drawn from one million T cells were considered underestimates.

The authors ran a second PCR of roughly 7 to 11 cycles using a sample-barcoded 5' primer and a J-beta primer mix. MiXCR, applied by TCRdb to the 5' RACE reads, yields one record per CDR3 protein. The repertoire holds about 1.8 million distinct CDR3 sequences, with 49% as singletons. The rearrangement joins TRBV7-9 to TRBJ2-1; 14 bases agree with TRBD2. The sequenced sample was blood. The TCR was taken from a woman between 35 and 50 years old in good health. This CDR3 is CASSYLPGLAGGGNEQFF. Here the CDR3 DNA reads TGTGCCAGCAGCTACCTGCCTGGACTAGCGGGAGGAGGAAATGAGCAGTTCTTC.